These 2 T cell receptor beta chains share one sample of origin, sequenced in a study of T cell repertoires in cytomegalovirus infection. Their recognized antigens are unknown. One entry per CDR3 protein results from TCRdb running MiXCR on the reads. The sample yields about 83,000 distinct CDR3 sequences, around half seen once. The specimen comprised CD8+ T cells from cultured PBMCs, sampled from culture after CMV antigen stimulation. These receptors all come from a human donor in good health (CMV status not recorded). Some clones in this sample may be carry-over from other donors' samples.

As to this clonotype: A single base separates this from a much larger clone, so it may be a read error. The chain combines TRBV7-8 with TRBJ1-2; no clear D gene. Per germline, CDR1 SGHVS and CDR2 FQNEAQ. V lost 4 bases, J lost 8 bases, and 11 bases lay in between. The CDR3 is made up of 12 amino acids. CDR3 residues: CASSSVPEGYTF. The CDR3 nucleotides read TGTGCCAGCAGCTCTGTGCCGGAGGGCTACACCTTC.

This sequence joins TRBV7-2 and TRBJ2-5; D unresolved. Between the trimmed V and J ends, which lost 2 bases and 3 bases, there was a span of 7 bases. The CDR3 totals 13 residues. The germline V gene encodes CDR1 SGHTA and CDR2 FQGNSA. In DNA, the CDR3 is TGTGCCAGCAGCTTAAACAAGAAAGAGACCCAGTACTTC. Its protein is CASSLNKKETQYF.